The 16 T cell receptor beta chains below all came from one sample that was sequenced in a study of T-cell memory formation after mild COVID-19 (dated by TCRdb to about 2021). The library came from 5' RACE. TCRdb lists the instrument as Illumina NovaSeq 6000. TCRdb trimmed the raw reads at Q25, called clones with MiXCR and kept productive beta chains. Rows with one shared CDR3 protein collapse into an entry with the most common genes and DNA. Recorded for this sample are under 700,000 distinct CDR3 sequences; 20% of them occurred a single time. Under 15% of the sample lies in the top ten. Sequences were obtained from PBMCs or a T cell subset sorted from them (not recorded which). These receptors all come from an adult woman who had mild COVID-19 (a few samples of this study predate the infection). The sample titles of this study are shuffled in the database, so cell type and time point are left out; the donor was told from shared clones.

The CDR3 is CASSLNAGGLYNEQFF. In DNA, the CDR3 is TGTGCCAGCAGCTTAAATGCGGGGGGGCTCTACAATGAGCAGTTCTTC. The chain has TRBV7-3 and TRBJ2-1, with TRBD2 identical over 9 bases. The CDR3 covers 16 residues. J was trimmed by 3 bases and V by 1 base; bases with no gene match: 4. Germline CDR1 is SGHTA and CDR2 is FQGTGA.

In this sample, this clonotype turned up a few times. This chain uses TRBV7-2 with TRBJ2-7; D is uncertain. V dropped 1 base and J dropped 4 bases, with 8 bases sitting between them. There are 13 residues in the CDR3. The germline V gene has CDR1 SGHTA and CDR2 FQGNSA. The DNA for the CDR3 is TGTGCCAGCAGCTTAGGTCACCCATACGAGCAGTACTTC. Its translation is CASSLGHPYEQYF.

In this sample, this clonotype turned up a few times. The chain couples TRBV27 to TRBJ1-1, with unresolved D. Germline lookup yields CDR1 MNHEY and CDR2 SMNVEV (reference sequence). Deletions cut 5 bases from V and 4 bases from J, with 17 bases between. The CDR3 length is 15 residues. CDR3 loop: CASSPWAGRGTEAFF. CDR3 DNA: TGTGCCAGCAGTCCCTGGGCCGGGCGGGGCACTGAAGCTTTCTTT.

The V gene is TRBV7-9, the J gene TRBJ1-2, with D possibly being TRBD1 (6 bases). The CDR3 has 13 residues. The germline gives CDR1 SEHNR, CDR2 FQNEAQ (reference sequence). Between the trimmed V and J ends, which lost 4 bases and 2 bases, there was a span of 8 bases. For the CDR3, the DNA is TGTGCCAGCAGCTGGGACACAAACTATGGCTACACCTTC. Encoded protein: CASSWDTNYGYTF.

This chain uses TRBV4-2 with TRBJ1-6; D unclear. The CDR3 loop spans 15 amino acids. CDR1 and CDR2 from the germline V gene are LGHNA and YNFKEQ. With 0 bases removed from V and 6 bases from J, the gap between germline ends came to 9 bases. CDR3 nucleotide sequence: TGTGCCAGCAGCCAAGATCAACAGTTTAATTCACCCCTCCACTTT. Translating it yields CASSQDQQFNSPLHF.

In DNA form, the CDR3 reads TGCGCCAGCAGCTTGGATGTTTACACTGAAGCTTTCTTT. Translation gives CASSLDVYTEAFF. The rearrangement links TRBV5-1 to TRBJ1-1; the D is unclear. V was pared by 0 bases and J by 3 bases, with 6 bases between. This CDR3 is 13 amino acids long. In germline, CDR1 is SGHRS, CDR2 YFSETQ. The full variable domain, in which reference TRBV5-1 and TRBJ1-1 provide the parts outside the CDR3, is KAGVTQTPRYLIKTRGQQVTLSCSPISGHRSVSWYQQTPGQGLQFLFEYFSETQRNKGNFPGRFSGRQFSNSRSEMNVSTLELGDSALYLCASSLDVYTEAFFGQGTRLTVV.

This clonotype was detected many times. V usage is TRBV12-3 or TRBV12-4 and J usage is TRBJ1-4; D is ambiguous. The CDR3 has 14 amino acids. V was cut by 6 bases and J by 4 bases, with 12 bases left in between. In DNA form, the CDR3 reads TGTGCCAGCAGCTCTCGTACACATAATGAAAAACTGTTTTTT. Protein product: CASSSRTHNEKLFF.

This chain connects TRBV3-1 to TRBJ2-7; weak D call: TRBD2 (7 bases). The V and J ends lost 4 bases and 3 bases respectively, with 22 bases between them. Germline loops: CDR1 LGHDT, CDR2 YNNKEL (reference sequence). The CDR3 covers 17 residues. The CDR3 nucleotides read TGTGCCAGCAGCCCCGAGATCGGAAAGGGGGGGTACTACGAGCAGTACTTC. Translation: CASSPEIGKGGYYEQYF.

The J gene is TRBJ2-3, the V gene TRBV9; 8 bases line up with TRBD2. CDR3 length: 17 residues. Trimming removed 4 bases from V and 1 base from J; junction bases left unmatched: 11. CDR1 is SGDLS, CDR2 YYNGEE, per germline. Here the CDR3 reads CASSLLAGGRGTDTQYF. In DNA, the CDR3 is TGTGCCAGCAGCCTTCTGGCGGGGGGAAGGGGCACAGATACGCAGTATTTT.

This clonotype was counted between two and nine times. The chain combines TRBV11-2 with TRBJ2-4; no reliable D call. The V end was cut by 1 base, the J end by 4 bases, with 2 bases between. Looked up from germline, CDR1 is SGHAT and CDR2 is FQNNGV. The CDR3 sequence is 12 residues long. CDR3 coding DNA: TGTGCCAGCAGCTTAGGGAAAAACATTCAGTACTTC. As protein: CASSLGKNIQYF.

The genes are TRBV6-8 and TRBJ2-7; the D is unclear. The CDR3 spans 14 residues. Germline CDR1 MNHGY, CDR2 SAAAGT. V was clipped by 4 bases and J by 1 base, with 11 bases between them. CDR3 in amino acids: CASSSKSLSYEQYF. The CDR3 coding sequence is TGTGCCAGCAGTTCGAAGAGTTTATCCTACGAGCAGTACTTC.

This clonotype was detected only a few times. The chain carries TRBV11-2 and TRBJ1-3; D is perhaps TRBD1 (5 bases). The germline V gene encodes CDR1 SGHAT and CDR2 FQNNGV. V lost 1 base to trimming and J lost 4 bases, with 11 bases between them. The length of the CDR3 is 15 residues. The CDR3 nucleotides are TGTGCCAGCAGCTTAGCAGGGTCCACGGGAAACACCATATATTTT. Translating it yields CASSLAGSTGNTIYF.

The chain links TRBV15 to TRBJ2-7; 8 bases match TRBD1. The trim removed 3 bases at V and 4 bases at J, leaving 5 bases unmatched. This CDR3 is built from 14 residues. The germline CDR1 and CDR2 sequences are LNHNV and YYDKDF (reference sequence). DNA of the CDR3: TGTGCCACCAGCAGGGGGACAGGCCCTTACGAGCAGTACTTC. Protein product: CATSRGTGPYEQYF.

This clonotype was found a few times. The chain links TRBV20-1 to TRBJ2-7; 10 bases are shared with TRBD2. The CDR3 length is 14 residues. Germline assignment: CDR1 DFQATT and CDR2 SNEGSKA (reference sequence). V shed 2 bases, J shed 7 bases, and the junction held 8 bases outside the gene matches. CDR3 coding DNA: TGCAGTGCTAGAAGCCCTAGCGGGGGTCTTGAGCAGTACTTC. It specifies CSARSPSGGLEQYF.

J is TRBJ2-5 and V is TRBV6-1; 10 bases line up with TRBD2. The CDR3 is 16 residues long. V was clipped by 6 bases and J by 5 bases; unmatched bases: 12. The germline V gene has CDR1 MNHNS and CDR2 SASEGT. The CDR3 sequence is CASSELSSGSRETQYF. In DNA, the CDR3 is TGTGCCAGCAGCGAACTCTCTAGCGGGAGTAGGGAGACCCAGTACTTC.

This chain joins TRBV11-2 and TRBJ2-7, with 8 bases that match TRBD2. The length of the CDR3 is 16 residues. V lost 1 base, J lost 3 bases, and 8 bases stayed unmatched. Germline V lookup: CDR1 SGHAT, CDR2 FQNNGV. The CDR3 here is CASSLGPGLEVYEQYF. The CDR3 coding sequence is TGTGCCAGCAGCTTAGGCCCGGGACTAGAGGTCTACGAGCAGTACTTC.